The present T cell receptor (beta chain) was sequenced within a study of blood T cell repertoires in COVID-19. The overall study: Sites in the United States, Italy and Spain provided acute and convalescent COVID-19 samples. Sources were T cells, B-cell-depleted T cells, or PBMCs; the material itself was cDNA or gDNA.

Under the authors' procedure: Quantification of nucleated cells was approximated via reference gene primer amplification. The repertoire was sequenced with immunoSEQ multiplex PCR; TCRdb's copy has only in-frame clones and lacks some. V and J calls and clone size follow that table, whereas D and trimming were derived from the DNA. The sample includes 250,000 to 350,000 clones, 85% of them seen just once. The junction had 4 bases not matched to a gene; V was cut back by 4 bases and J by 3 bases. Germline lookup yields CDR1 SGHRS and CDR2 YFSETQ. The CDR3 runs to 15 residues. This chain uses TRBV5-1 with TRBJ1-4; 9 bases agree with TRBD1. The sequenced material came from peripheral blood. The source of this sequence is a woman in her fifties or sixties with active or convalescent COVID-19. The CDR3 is CASSKQGAANEKLFF. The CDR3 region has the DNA TGCGCCAGCAGCAAACAGGGGGCTGCTAATGAAAAACTGTTTTTT.